A single sample gave rise to the 26 T cell receptor beta chains below, sequenced in a study of T cell changes during pregnancy in multiple sclerosis. This table comes from immunoSEQ multiplex PCR, and its TCRdb copy is limited to in-frame clones, with some not included. This repertoire shows 30,000 to 45,000 clones, 92% found once; its top ten account for roughly 0.44%. The material sequenced was CD4+ T cells from peripheral blood mononuclear cells, taken after pregnancy. The receptors come from a female donor with multiple sclerosis, enrolled in a pregnancy study.

V usage is TRBV4-1 and J usage is TRBJ1-2; 9 positions agree with TRBD1. V dropped 0 bases and J dropped 2; count of bases not matched to a gene: 7. Germline V gene lookup returns CDR1 MGHRA and CDR2 YSYEKL. The CDR3 is 17 amino acids. CDR3 bases: TGCGCCAGCAGCCAAGAGCGGGACAGGGCTTCAAACTATGGCTACACCTTC. This encodes CASSQERDRASNYGYTF.

The rearrangement links TRBV6-1 to TRBJ2-5, with 9 bases matching TRBD1. CDR1 and CDR2 from the germline V gene are MNHNS and SASEGT. The CDR3 runs to 17 residues. J was trimmed by 6 bases and V by 2 bases; bases with no gene match: 13. The CDR3, as DNA: TGTGCCAGCAGTGAAACGGAACACAGGGGGCTGGGGCAGACCCAGTACTTC. Translation gives CASSETEHRGLGQTQYF.

The V call is TRBV7-9, the J call TRBJ2-1, with D tentatively TRBD1 (6 bases). V was clipped by 4 bases and J by 2 bases, with 18 bases between them. This CDR3 is built from 17 residues. CDR1 is SEHNR and CDR2 is FQNEAQ in the germline V gene (reference sequence). The CDR3 sequence is CASSSRTGTKTYNEQFF. As DNA, the CDR3 is TGTGCCAGCAGCTCACGAACCGGGACAAAAACCTACAATGAGCAGTTCTTC.

This chain connects TRBV7-2 to TRBJ1-1; TRBD1 might be the D (5 bases). Per the germline V gene, CDR1 is SGHTA and CDR2 is FQGNSA. The CDR3 loop spans 14 amino acids. Between the trimmed V and J ends, which lost 5 bases and 7 bases, there was a span of 17 bases. CDR3 loop: CASSLTGDFGEAFF. The CDR3 DNA is TGTGCCAGCAGCCTAACAGGAGACTTCGGTGAAGCTTTCTTT.

The chain is built from TRBV5-4 and TRBJ1-3; the D is unclear. Trimming took off 3 bases at V and 2 bases at J, with 3 bases between the two ends. This CDR3 is 12 amino acids long. Germline values: CDR1 SGHNT, CDR2 YYREEE (reference sequence). CDR3: CASSSTGNTIYF. Here the CDR3 DNA reads TGTGCCAGCAGCTCTACTGGAAACACCATATATTTT.

The chain combines TRBV5-8 with TRBJ1-5; 9 bases are a match to TRBD1. V lost 4 bases to trimming and J lost 6 bases; unmatched junction nucleotides: 5. This CDR3 spans 14 amino acids. Germline loops: CDR1 SGHTS, CDR2 YDEGEE. The CDR3 DNA reads TGTGCCAGCAGCATGCGACAGGGGGGTCAGCCCCAGCATTTT. Residues: CASSMRQGGQPQHF.

The chain has TRBV6-6 and TRBJ2-3, with TRBD2 identical over 8 bases. The CDR3 length is 16 residues. Germline lookup yields CDR1 MNHNY and CDR2 SVGAGI (reference sequence). The J segment lost 0 bases and the V segment lost 6 bases, leaving 8 bases of the junction unmatched. Here the CDR3 reads CASSPTRGASTDTQYF. The CDR3, as DNA: TGTGCCAGCAGCCCTACGCGGGGGGCTAGCACAGATACGCAGTATTTT.

The chain links TRBV10-3 to TRBJ1-5; D might be TRBD1 (6 bases). V was pared by 4 bases and J by 5 bases, with 12 bases between. Per the germline V gene, CDR1 is ENHRY and CDR2 is SYGVKD. The CDR3 length is 14 residues. The CDR3: CAISGGRGDQPQHF. CDR3 nucleotide sequence: TGTGCCATCAGTGGGGGCAGGGGCGATCAGCCCCAGCATTTT.

J is TRBJ1-6 and V is TRBV19; D perhaps matches TRBD1 (6 bases). Germline CDR1 is LNHDA and CDR2 is SQIVND (reference sequence). Trimming removed 7 bases from V and 0 bases from J, with 13 bases in between. This CDR3 has 16 amino acids. The chain's CDR3 is CASNIRGASYNSPLHF. CDR3 bases: TGTGCCAGTAATATCAGGGGCGCCTCCTATAATTCACCCCTCCACTTT.

The CDR3 loop is CASGLLVGSSYGYTF. CDR3 in DNA: TGTGCTAGTGGTTTGCTGGTTGGGAGTTCCTATGGCTACACCTTC. The V gene is TRBV12-5, the J gene TRBJ1-2; no definite D call. This CDR3 is built from 15 residues. V lost 2 bases and J 4 bases, leaving 14 bases between the germline ends. Germline V gene sequence: CDR1 LGHNT, CDR2 FRNRAP.

The V and J genes are TRBV29-1 and TRBJ1-1; maybe TRBD1 (5 bases). Trimming cost V 5 bases and J 5 bases, with 15 bases left between them. This CDR3 contains 13 residues. Germline assignment: CDR1 SQVTM and CDR2 ANQGSEA. The CDR3 DNA sequence: TGCAGCGTTATGGGCGGGGGAGGAACTGAAGCTTTCTTT. Translated, it gives CSVMGGGGTEAFF.

Concerning this clone: The junction departs from the called germline gene at one end, perhaps through a read error. This chain links TRBV7-2 with TRBJ1-4, with D hard to call. Germline V CDR1 and CDR2: SGHTA, FQGNSA. CDR3 length: 17 residues. The CDR3 DNA reads TGTGCCGGCAGCCCCAGGCAGAGAGGGTCTCCGAATGAAAAACTGTTTTTT. Protein sequence: CAGSPRQRGSPNEKLFF.

V is TRBV2 and J is TRBJ1-5; D may be TRBD1 (5 bases). The CDR3 loop spans 15 amino acids. The ends were cut back, 3 bases at V and 3 bases at J, with 12 bases in the middle. Per germline, CDR1 SNHLY and CDR2 FYNNEI. CDR3 nucleotide sequence: TGTGCCAGCAGTGACACCGGGACTCCCAATCAGCCCCAGCATTTT. Amino acids: CASSDTGTPNQPQHF.

CDR3 protein: CASSVAETGDEKLFF. CDR3 nucleotide sequence: TGTGCCAGCAGCGTAGCTGAGACAGGGGATGAAAAACTGTTTTTT. The V gene is TRBV9, the J gene TRBJ1-4; TRBD1 aligns across 8 bases. J was trimmed by 6 bases and V by 0 bases; bases with no gene match: 4. The CDR3 has 15 amino acids. Germline loops: CDR1 SGDLS, CDR2 YYNGEE.

The table lists this clone with a few counts. The chain couples TRBV14 to TRBJ1-2; maybe TRBD1 (6 bases). V was cut by 6 bases and J by 2 bases, with 10 bases left in between. Germline CDR1 and CDR2: SGHDN and FVKESK. CDR3 length: 13 amino acids. CDR3: CASSLTGNYGYTF. The CDR3 DNA follows: TGTGCCAGCAGTCTTACAGGGAACTATGGCTACACCTTC.

This rearrangement joins TRBV19 to TRBJ2-1, with D possibly being TRBD2 (7 bases). V was clipped by 6 bases and J by 10 bases, with 22 bases between them. CDR3 length: 15 residues. Germline loops: CDR1 LNHDA, CDR2 SQIVND (reference sequence). CDR3 nucleotide sequence: TGTGCCAGTAGCTCCGCGGGGGCAGGGGAGAGGGAGCAGTTCTTC. Amino acids: CASSSAGAGEREQFF.

V usage is TRBV19 and J usage is TRBJ1-1; D gene uncertain. Germline V gives CDR1 LNHDA, CDR2 SQIVND (reference sequence). This CDR3 comprises 14 residues. Trimming cost V 2 bases and J 0 bases, with 7 bases left between them. CDR3 in DNA: TGTGCCAGTAGTATAAGTCAGTTGAACACTGAAGCTTTCTTT. It specifies CASSISQLNTEAFF.

V gene TRBV29-1 combines with J gene TRBJ2-7; TRBD2 is a possible D gene (5 bases). The V end lost 0 bases, the J end lost 7 bases, and 34 bases lay between the germline ends. Per germline, CDR1 SQVTM and CDR2 ANQGSEA. This CDR3 is built from 20 residues. The CDR3 sequence is CSVEDHSPLRLPQVSGEQYF. The CDR3 DNA is TGCAGCGTTGAAGATCATTCTCCCCTCCGTCTTCCGCAGGTGTCGGGGGAGCAGTACTTC.

J is TRBJ2-2 and V is TRBV21-1; the DNA was not compared with TRBD2, the D call given in the table. TRBV21-1 is a pseudogene. The CDR3 runs 19 residues. CDR3 amino acids: CASSNWLDGGTANTGELFF. DNA of the CDR3: TGTGCCAGCAGCAATTGGTTAGACGGCGGGACTGCGAACACCGGGGAGCTGTTTTTT.

The chain combines TRBV7-6 with TRBJ2-7; TRBD1 aligns across 8 bases. CDR3 size: 15 residues. The germline CDR1 and CDR2 sequences are SGHVS and FNYEAQ. Trimming cost V 5 bases and J 3 bases; bases outside gene matches: 9. For the CDR3, the DNA is TGTGCCAGCAGCGCGGGACAGGCCGAATTCTACGAGCAGTACTTC. Residues: CASSAGQAEFYEQYF.

V is TRBV15 and J is TRBJ1-4; D unclear. Germline V lookup: CDR1 LNHNV, CDR2 YYDKDF (reference sequence). The germline V and J ends were trimmed by 0 bases and 4 bases, with 9 bases remaining between them. The CDR3 contains 15 residues. In nucleotides, the CDR3 is TGTGCCACCAGCAGAGATAAACAGCTTAATGAAAAACTGTTTTTT. Protein sequence: CATSRDKQLNEKLFF.

The chain joins TRBV30 to TRBJ2-7; 8 nucleotides align to TRBD2. The V segment lost 1 base and the J segment 6 bases; nucleotides outside the gene matches: 5. This CDR3 is built from 13 residues. CDR1 is GTSNPN and CDR2 is SVGIG in the germline V gene (reference sequence). The chain's CDR3 is CAWSDGLAGEQYF. CDR3 DNA: TGTGCCTGGAGTGACGGACTAGCCGGCGAGCAGTACTTC.

The V gene is TRBV5-4, the J gene TRBJ2-5; D might be TRBD2 (6 bases). Germline loops: CDR1 SGHNT, CDR2 YYREEE (reference sequence). This CDR3 is 16 amino acids long. Trimming cost V 4 bases and J 5 bases, with 21 bases left between them. The CDR3 DNA follows: TGTGCCAGCAGCAACCCTCGACAAGGGAGGATGGAGACCCAGTACTTC. Amino acid sequence: CASSNPRQGRMETQYF. Full variable domain (remainder filled in from reference TRBV5-4 and TRBJ2-5): ETGVTQSPTHLIKTRGQQVTLRCSSQSGHNTVSWYQQALGQGPQFIFQYYREEENGRGNFPPRFSGLQFPNYSSELNVNALELDDSALYLCASSNPRQGRMETQYFGPGTRLLVL.

The chain uses TRBV4-3 and TRBJ1-2; the D gene is possibly TRBD1 (6 bases). Trimming took 0 bases from V and 4 from J, leaving 9 bases between them. CDR3 size: 14 residues. CDR1 and CDR2 (germline): LGHNA, YSLEER. In DNA form, the CDR3 reads TGCGCCAGCAGCCAAGAGGCAGGGGTCTATGGCTACACCTTC. Translation: CASSQEAGVYGYTF.

The chain carries TRBV5-4 and TRBJ2-7, with 11 positions matching TRBD2. The CDR3 sequence is 16 residues long. From germline, CDR1 is SGHNT and CDR2 YYREEE (reference sequence). V lost 6 bases, J lost 1 base, and 9 bases stayed unmatched. The CDR3 region is CASTKDGTSGSYEQYF. Here the CDR3 DNA reads TGTGCCAGCACCAAAGACGGGACTAGCGGATCCTACGAGCAGTACTTC.

This chain connects TRBV28 to TRBJ2-7, with 11 bases identical to TRBD1. The ends lost 6 bases at V and 6 bases at J; junction bases unmatched: 7. The CDR3 spans 14 residues. The V gene's germline CDR1 is MDHEN and CDR2 SYDVKM. CDR3 coding DNA: TGTGCCAGCAGACTATACGGGACAGGGGGCGAGCAGTACTTC. This encodes CASRLYGTGGEQYF. Using reference TRBV28 and TRBJ2-7 for the parts outside the CDR3, the full variable domain is DVKVTQSSRYLVKRTGEKVFLECVQDMDHENMFWYRQDPGLGLRLIYFSYDVKMKEKGDIPEGYSVSREKKERFSLILESASTNQTSMYLCASRLYGTGGEQYFGPGTRLTVT.